This is a list of T cell receptor beta chains from one sample in a study of T cell repertoires in cytomegalovirus infection. In TCRdb, the reads were re-called with MiXCR into one record per CDR3 protein. This table holds about 700,000 distinct CDR3 sequences, roughly a third found once. These receptors are not linked to any known antigen. Sample: cultured PBMCs, taken from culture after CMV antigen stimulation. The receptors stem from a human donor in good health (CMV status not recorded). Some clones in this sample may be carry-over from other donors' samples. Both conserved end residues are part of each CDR3. Each record gives: D gene, CDR3 length, V gene, clone size, J gene, CDR3 DNA, CDR3 protein. D genes are given only for firm matches. Clone size is given for some rows only: seen once, a few or many times, or a class if the clone is expanded.

NA	14	TRBV7-2	many	TRBJ1-2	TGTGCCAGCAGCCAAGCAGGGGTTGGCAATGGCTACACCTTC	CASSQAGVGNGYTF
NA	14	TRBV27	NA	TRBJ2-7	TGTGCCAGCTCACAAACGGGGGCGGCTTTGGAGCAGTACTTC	CASSQTGAALEQYF
TRBD1	13	TRBV10-3	NA	TRBJ1-1	TGTGCCATAAAGGGGGCGCCGGGCACTGAAGCTTTCTTT	CAIKGAPGTEAFF
TRBD2	18	TRBV12-3/TRBV12-4	many	TRBJ2-6	TGTGCCAGCAGTCCGGGACTAGCGGGGTTCTCTGGGGCCAACGTCCTGACTTTC	CASSPGLAGFSGANVLTF
NA	12	TRBV2	many	TRBJ1-4	TGTGCCAGCAGTGGGGGGAATGAAAAACTGTTTTTT	CASSGGNEKLFF
NA	13	TRBV12-3/TRBV12-4	NA	TRBJ1-3	TGTGCCAGCAGTTTACGGGGGAAACACACCATATATTTT	CASSLRGKHTIYF
NA	14	TRBV12-3/TRBV12-4	NA	TRBJ1-1	TGTGCCAGCACCTTAGGGGGGGTGAACACTGAAGCTTTCTTT	CASTLGGVNTEAFF
NA	15	TRBV7-2	NA	TRBJ2-1	TGTGCCAGCAGCCCATCCAGGGAACCCCACAATGAGCAGTTCTTC	CASSPSREPHNEQFF
NA	21	TRBV5-4	NA	TRBJ1-2	TGTGCCAGCAGCGGACCGACAGTTATCGCGTCAGGGTTGCGAGCTAACTATGGCTACACCTTC	CASSGPTVIASGLRANYGYTF
NA	12	TRBV28	NA	TRBJ1-2	TGTGCCAGCAGTTTGGCCCCCGGGGGCTACACCTTC	CASSLAPGGYTF
NA	14	TRBV2	few	TRBJ1-1	TGTGCCAGCAGTGGTGGACGAGGAGAAACTGAAGCTTTCTTT	CASSGGRGETEAFF
TRBD1	16	TRBV19	NA	TRBJ1-4	TGTGCCAGTCGCAGGGGGCGAATTGCAAATAATGAAAAACTGTTTTTT	CASRRGRIANNEKLFF
NA	12	TRBV29-1	NA	TRBJ2-5	TGCAGCGTTGGGCGGGGCCAAGAGACCCAGTACTTC	CSVGRGQETQYF
TRBD1	18	TRBV11-2	few	TRBJ2-3	TGTGCCAGCAGTTCCTACAGGGACAGGGGGCGAAAAGCAGATACGCAGTATTTT	CASSSYRDRGRKADTQYF
NA	15	TRBV11-2	NA	TRBJ1-1	TGTGCCAGCAGCCCGAGAGGAGGTGGGGTAACTGAAGCTTTCTTT	CASSPRGGGVTEAFF
TRBD2	13	TRBV6-5	few	TRBJ2-7	TGTGCCAGCACCCTCGGGCTAGCGGGCGAGCAGTACTTC	CASTLGLAGEQYF
NA	12	TRBV11-2	NA	TRBJ1-2	TGTGCCAGCAGCCAACGCGACAGCCGTCACACCTTC	CASSQRDSRHTF
NA	13	TRBV7-2	many	TRBJ2-7	TGTGCCAGCAGCACGGGACTCTTACTCGAGCAGTACTTC	CASSTGLLLEQYF
NA	16	TRBV2	NA	TRBJ1-1	TGTGCCAGCAGTGAAGTCGGGGGGCGAGCGTACACTGAAGCTTTCTTT	CASSEVGGRAYTEAFF
NA	14	TRBV25-1	NA	TRBJ1-5	TGTGCCAGCAGTGAATCGGGATTTCAATCTCCCCAGCATTTT	CASSESGFQSPQHF
TRBD1	14	TRBV7-9	NA	TRBJ2-7	TGTGCCAGCAGCTTAATTGTCCAGGGGGACGAGCAGTACTTC	CASSLIVQGDEQYF
NA	15	TRBV7-6	many	TRBJ1-1	TGTGCCAGCAGCCTTATTCCACGGAGTAACACTGAAGCTTTCTTT	CASSLIPRSNTEAFF
NA	15	TRBV19	NA	TRBJ1-5	TGTGCCAGTAGGGGGGGGGAGTCGGTCAATCAGCCCCAGCATTTT	CASRGGESVNQPQHF
NA	15	TRBV12-5	NA	TRBJ1-5	TGTGCTAGTGGTACTGAAATTGATAGCAATCAGCCCCAGCATTTT	CASGTEIDSNQPQHF
NA	11	TRBV2	NA	TRBJ2-5	TGTGCCAGCACAACGCTGGAGACCCAGTACTTC	CASTTLETQYF
NA	15	TRBV19	NA	TRBJ2-3	TGTGCCAGTAGTCCCCTCGGTGGTATCACAGATACGCAGTATTTT	CASSPLGGITDTQYF
NA	15	TRBV7-6	few	TRBJ2-5	TGTGCCAGCAGCTTAGACTGGGGCGGAGGGGAGACCCAGTACTTC	CASSLDWGGGETQYF
NA	15	TRBV19	NA	TRBJ2-2	TGTGCCAGTAGCCCCCAGGGGACTTCGACCGGGGAGCTGTTTTTT	CASSPQGTSTGELFF
NA	13	TRBV12-3/TRBV12-4	NA	TRBJ2-2	TGTGCCAGCAGTTTAAACAAAATCGGGGAGCTGTTTTTT	CASSLNKIGELFF
NA	14	TRBV6-2/TRBV6-3	few	TRBJ2-7	TGTGCCAGCAGTTACGGCAGTTCCTCCTACGAGCAGTACTTC	CASSYGSSSYEQYF
NA	12	TRBV6-8	NA	TRBJ2-7	TGTGCCAGCAAGGACGGCTCCTACGAGCAGTACTTC	CASKDGSYEQYF
TRBD2	17	TRBV7-2	NA	TRBJ2-3	TGTGCCAGCAGCTTACGTGGCGGGAGTGAACGGGGAGATACGCAGTATTTT	CASSLRGGSERGDTQYF